This T cell receptor (beta chain) was captured by sequencing in a study of human T cells and chemical hapten exposure. General study findings and limits: The immune response of these alopecia patients might not match healthy individuals'.

Points on this clonotype: Antigen unknown.

Time point defined: pre-sensitization, week 0. Treatment in this sample: therapeutic diphenylcyclopropenone sensitization with weekly scalp DPC. The CDR3 extends over 19 amino acids. The germline V gene has CDR1 SGHVS and CDR2 FNYEAQ. V was clipped by 5 bases and J by 2 bases; unmatched bases: 11. TCRdb re-called the RACE reads through MiXCR, storing one row per CDR3 protein. The table shows tens of thousands of distinct CDR3 sequences, with 14% occurring only once. The clonotype originates from a woman between 50 and 59 years old with alopecia areata. Some clones in this sample may be carry-over from other donors' samples. Specimen: whole blood, collected in connection with sensitization to the hapten diphenylcyclopropenone (DPC). This chain connects TRBV7-6 to TRBJ2-2; 13 nucleotides line up with TRBD2. CDR3 in amino acids: CASSRRTSGSWVNTGELFF. CDR3 in DNA: TGTGCCAGCAGCCGAAGGACTAGCGGGAGTTGGGTTAACACCGGGGAGCTGTTTTTT. The whole variable domain, remainder taken from reference TRBV7-6 and TRBJ2-2, is GAGVSQSPRYKVTKRGQDVALRCDPISGHVSLYWYRQALGQGPEFLTYFNYEAQQDKSGLPNDRFSAERPEGSISTLTIQRTEQRDSAMYRCASSRRTSGSWVNTGELFFGEGSRLTVL.